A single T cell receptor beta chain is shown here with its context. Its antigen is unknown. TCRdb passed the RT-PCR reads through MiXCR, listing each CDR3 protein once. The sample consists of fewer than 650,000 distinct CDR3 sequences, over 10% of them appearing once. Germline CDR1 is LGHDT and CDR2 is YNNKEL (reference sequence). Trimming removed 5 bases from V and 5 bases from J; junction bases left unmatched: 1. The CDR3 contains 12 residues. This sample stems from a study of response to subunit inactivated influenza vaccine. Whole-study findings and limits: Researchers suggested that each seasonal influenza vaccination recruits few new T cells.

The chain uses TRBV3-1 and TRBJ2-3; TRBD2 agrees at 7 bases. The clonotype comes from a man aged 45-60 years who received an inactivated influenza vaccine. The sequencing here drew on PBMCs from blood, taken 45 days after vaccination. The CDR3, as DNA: TGTGCCAGCAGCGGACTAGGAGATACGCAGTATTTT. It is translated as CASSGLGDTQYF.